Presented here are 26 T cell receptor beta chains from one specimen sequenced in a study of early T cells in non-severe SARS-CoV-2 infection. TCRdb used MiXCR to reprocess the 5' RACE reads, holding one entry per CDR3 protein. This table holds 83,000 or so distinct CDR3 sequences, around 9.3% found once. The sequences come from whole blood, collected at baseline. Receptors originate from an adult who was a healthcare worker with PCR-confirmed SARS-CoV-2 infection or an uninfected control (not recorded which).

The J gene is TRBJ2-6, the V gene TRBV7-2; D is uncertain. Germline V lookup: CDR1 SGHTA, CDR2 FQGNSA. The V gene lost 10 bases and the J gene lost 4 bases, with 17 bases spanning the gap. This CDR3 spans 15 amino acids. CDR3 coding DNA: TGTGCCATCCAGGCGTACCTCTCAGGGGCCAACGTCCTGACTTTC. Translated, it gives CAIQAYLSGANVLTF. The variable domain in full, completed from reference TRBV7-2 and TRBJ2-6, reads GAGVSQSPSNKVTEKGKDVELRCDPISGHTALYWYRQSLGQGLEFLIYFQGNSAPDKSGLPSDRFSAERTGGSVSTLTIQRTQQEDSAVYLCAIQAYLSGANVLTFGAGSRLTVL.

This clonotype came up a few times. The chain employs TRBV3-1 and TRBJ2-1; D call uncertain. Looked up from germline, CDR1 is LGHDT and CDR2 is YNNKEL (reference sequence). There are 13 residues in the CDR3. Trimming shortened V by 5 bases and J by 5 bases, and 10 bases separated the two germline ends. The CDR3 loop is CASSWLDNNEQFF. The CDR3 DNA follows: TGTGCCAGCAGCTGGCTTGACAACAATGAGCAGTTCTTC.

This clonotype was found a few times. The chain combines TRBV19 with TRBJ2-4, with D perhaps given as TRBD1 or TRBD2 (6 bases each). The CDR3 totals 12 residues. V was cut by 4 bases and J by 7 bases, with 8 bases left in between. In germline, CDR1 is LNHDA, CDR2 SQIVND (reference sequence). CDR3 bases: TGTGCCAGTAGTAAAGGGGGGAACATTCAGTACTTC. Encoded protein: CASSKGGNIQYF. Full variable domain (outside the CDR3, taken from reference TRBV19 and TRBJ2-4): DGGITQSPKYLFRKEGQNVTLSCEQNLNHDAMYWYRQDPGQGLRLIYYSQIVNDFQKGDIAEGYSVSREKKESFPLTVTSAQKNPTAFYLCASSKGGNIQYFGAGTRLSVL.

J is TRBJ1-2 and V is TRBV27; TRBD1 matches 8 bases. J was trimmed by 4 bases and V by 4 bases; bases with no gene match: 2. The germline V gene has CDR1 MNHEY and CDR2 SMNVEV (reference sequence). This CDR3 region has 13 residues. This CDR3 reads CASSYGQGYGYTF. The DNA of the CDR3 is TGTGCCAGCAGTTACGGACAGGGCTATGGCTACACCTTC.

This chain uses TRBV29-1 with TRBJ2-5; 7 bases line up with TRBD1. With 7 bases clipped from V and 4 bases from J, the junction kept 6 bases outside the gene matches. The CDR3 sequence is 12 residues long. Germline values: CDR1 SQVTM, CDR2 ANQGSEA. This CDR3 is CSAVQGRETQYF. CDR3 DNA: TGCAGCGCCGTACAGGGGCGAGAGACCCAGTACTTC.

In this sample, this clonotype turned up a few times. The chain links TRBV20-1 to TRBJ2-3; the D is unclear. The CDR3 sequence is 15 residues long. V was trimmed by 4 bases and J by 0 bases, leaving 14 bases between them. Germline CDR1 DFQATT, CDR2 SNEGSKA (reference sequence). This chain's CDR3 is CSAILVIISTDTQYF. For the CDR3, the DNA is TGCAGTGCTATCCTCGTGATCATAAGCACAGATACGCAGTATTTT.

This clonotype was found a few times. V gene TRBV5-8 combines with J gene TRBJ2-5; D gene unclear. The CDR3 sequence is 13 residues long. Deletions cut 2 bases from V and 3 bases from J, with 8 bases between. Germline V gene lookup returns CDR1 SGHTS and CDR2 YDEGEE. The CDR3 sequence is CASSFNKKETQYF. The CDR3 coding sequence is TGTGCCAGCAGCTTTAATAAAAAAGAGACCCAGTACTTC.

This chain uses TRBV27 with TRBJ2-6; D is possibly TRBD1 (6 bases). The CDR3 consists of 17 residues. Trimming removed 5 bases from V and 0 bases from J, with 14 bases in between. In germline, CDR1 is MNHEY, CDR2 SMNVEV (reference sequence). The CDR3 region has the DNA TGTGCCAGCAGTGCCCCGGGACATTACTCTGGGGCCAACGTCCTGACTTTC. The encoded protein is CASSAPGHYSGANVLTF.

This clonotype has just a few counts. The V gene is TRBV15, the J gene TRBJ2-1; TRBD2 might be the D (7 bases). This CDR3 is 15 amino acids long. CDR1 is LNHNV, CDR2 YYDKDF, per germline (reference sequence). The ends were cut back, 5 bases at V and 8 bases at J, with 19 bases in the middle. The CDR3 here is CATSGRGTRGDEQFF. CDR3 in DNA: TGTGCCACCAGCGGGAGGGGGACCAGAGGGGATGAGCAGTTCTTC.

The V call is TRBV29-1, the J call TRBJ2-6; D gene ambiguous. Germline assignment: CDR1 SQVTM and CDR2 ANQGSEA. The CDR3 runs to 17 residues. V was pared by 0 bases and J by 0 bases, with 12 bases between. For the CDR3, the DNA is TGCAGCGTTGAAGAAGGTGAGGTTAGCTCTGGGGCCAACGTCCTGACTTTC. Protein product: CSVEEGEVSSGANVLTF.

This clonotype was detected only a few times. At one of its ends the junction is not consistent with the germline gene, which may arise from a read error. The genes are TRBV18 and TRBJ2-3; possibly TRBD2 for D (6 bases). The CDR3 is 16 amino acids. The germline CDR1 and CDR2 sequences are KGHSH and LQKENI. CDR3 nucleotides: TGTGCCAGCTCGCCACCCCTAGGAGGGGGCACAGATACGCAGTATTTT. Its translation is CASSPPLGGGTDTQYF.

This clonotype turned up a few times. V gene TRBV6-1 combines with J gene TRBJ2-7; 7 nucleotides align to TRBD1. The CDR3 length is 13 residues. V dropped 5 bases and J dropped 5; count of bases not matched to a gene: 6. Per germline, CDR1 MNHNS and CDR2 SASEGT. In DNA form, the CDR3 reads TGTGCCAGCAGTTCGGGACAGAGCGACGAGCAGTACTTC. Protein: CASSSGQSDEQYF.

This clonotype was detected many times. The chain uses TRBV3-1 and TRBJ2-1, with TRBD1 as a possible D gene (5 bases). CDR1 is LGHDT and CDR2 is YNNKEL in the germline V gene (reference sequence). The ends were cut back, 0 bases at V and 3 bases at J, with 12 bases in the middle. There are 16 residues in the CDR3. For the CDR3, the DNA is TGTGCCAGCAGCCAAGATTGGGGCGAAATCTACAATGAGCAGTTCTTC. Translation gives CASSQDWGEIYNEQFF.

This clonotype was detected a few times. The chain carries TRBV7-3 and TRBJ2-5; the D is unclear. CDR1 and CDR2 (germline): SGHTA, FQGTGA. CDR3 length: 13 residues. V was clipped by 2 bases and J by 5 bases, with 9 bases between them. CDR3 in amino acids: CASSLGPMETQYF. The CDR3 DNA sequence: TGTGCCAGCAGCTTAGGCCCGATGGAGACCCAGTACTTC.

This clonotype came up many times. J is TRBJ2-1 and V is TRBV5-1, with TRBD1 matching over 10 bases. The length of the CDR3 is 16 residues. The V and J ends lost 4 bases and 2 bases, in that order; junction bases with no gene match: 6. CDR1 and CDR2 from the germline V gene are SGHRS and YFSETQ. The CDR3: CASSRGDRGAYNEQFF. Here the CDR3 DNA reads TGCGCCAGCAGCCGGGGGGACAGGGGAGCCTACAATGAGCAGTTCTTC.

This clonotype was found many times. The DNA for the CDR3 is TGCGCCAGCAGCCGTGCCGGGACTGCCGACGGGGAGCTGTTTTTT. As protein: CASSRAGTADGELFF. V gene TRBV5-1 combines with J gene TRBJ2-2, with TRBD2 as a possible D gene (6 bases). Between the trimmed V and J ends, which lost 4 bases and 7 bases, there was a span of 17 bases. The CDR3 covers 15 residues. CDR1 and CDR2 (germline): SGHRS, YFSETQ.

This clonotype was recorded at least ten times. The chain recombines TRBV7-2 with TRBJ2-1; D gene uncertain. The CDR3 loop spans 14 amino acids. Trimming took off 1 base at V and 4 bases at J, with 8 bases between the two ends. Germline CDR1 and CDR2: SGHTA and FQGNSA. For the CDR3, the DNA is TGTGCCAGCAGCTTAGTGGGCAATTACAATGAGCAGTTCTTC. This gives the protein CASSLVGNYNEQFF.

This clonotype has ten or more counts. The CDR3 DNA follows: TGTGCCAGCTCACTAGGGGAGAGGGACTATGGCTACACCTTC. The encoded protein is CASSLGERDYGYTF. The chain has TRBV18 and TRBJ1-2, with a possible D match to TRBD1 (5 bases). Trimming removed 4 bases from V and 3 bases from J, with 12 bases in between. Germline V CDR1 and CDR2: KGHSH, LQKENI. The CDR3 is 14 amino acids. Variable domain in full (rest from reference TRBV18 and TRBJ1-2): NAGVMQNPRHLVRRRGQEARLRCSPMKGHSHVYWYRQLPEEGLKFMVYLQKENIIDESGMPKERFSAEFPKEGPSILRIQQVVRGDSAAYFCASSLGERDYGYTFGSGTRLTVV.

This clonotype was picked up a small number of times. The chain uses TRBV5-3 and TRBJ2-7; TRBD2 matches 8 bases. TRBV5-3 is labeled an ORF, and its function is uncertain. The V and J ends lost 4 bases and 3 bases, in that order; junction bases with no gene match: 6. The CDR3 consists of 14 residues. This chain's CDR3 is CARSQEREHYEQYF. CDR3 in DNA: TGTGCCAGAAGCCAAGAGCGGGAGCACTACGAGCAGTACTTC.

This clonotype was observed a few times. This chain joins TRBV5-4 and TRBJ2-1, with D perhaps matching TRBD2 (5 bases). The CDR3 sequence is 15 residues long. Deletions cut 2 bases from V and 0 bases from J, with 9 bases between. From germline, CDR1 is SGHNT and CDR2 YYREEE (reference sequence). This CDR3 reads CASSFVGSSYNEQFF. The CDR3 DNA reads TGTGCCAGCAGCTTTGTAGGGAGCTCCTACAATGAGCAGTTCTTC.

This clonotype was counted a few times. The rearrangement links TRBV6-6 to TRBJ2-1; no reliable D call. Germline CDR1 is MNHNY and CDR2 is SVGAGI (reference sequence). CDR3 length: 13 amino acids. Trimming took 7 bases from V and 8 from J, leaving 15 bases between them. The CDR3 region has the DNA TGTGCCAGCACCCAAGAGGTAGCCGATGAGCAGTTCTTC. Its translation is CASTQEVADEQFF.

The chain uses TRBV7-6 and TRBJ2-2; no firm D call. The CDR3 runs 13 residues. Trimming took off 6 bases at V and 8 bases at J, with 13 bases between the two ends. Germline loops: CDR1 SGHVS, CDR2 FNYEAQ. The CDR3 region is CASSPTRVGELFF. In DNA, the CDR3 is TGTGCCAGCAGTCCGACAAGGGTAGGGGAGCTGTTTTTT. Full variable domain (rest looked up from reference TRBV7-6 and TRBJ2-2): GAGVSQSPRYKVTKRGQDVALRCDPISGHVSLYWYRQALGQGPEFLTYFNYEAQQDKSGLPNDRFSAERPEGSISTLTIQRTEQRDSAMYRCASSPTRVGELFFGEGSRLTVL.

This clonotype was observed a few times. The chain recombines TRBV30 with TRBJ2-5; possibly TRBD1 or TRBD2 for D (5 bases each). The CDR3 runs to 16 residues. Trimming shortened V by 1 base and J by 1 base, and 16 bases separated the two germline ends. CDR1 is GTSNPN and CDR2 is SVGIG in the germline V gene (reference sequence). CDR3 sequence: CAWSAPPGTAQETQYF. The CDR3, as DNA: TGTGCCTGGAGTGCCCCACCCGGGACCGCCCAAGAGACCCAGTACTTC. Complete variable domain (other parts from reference TRBV30 and TRBJ2-5): SQTIHQWPATLVQPVGSPLSLECTVEGTSNPNLYWYRQAAGRGLQLLFYSVGIGQISSEVPQNLSASRPQDRQFILSSKKLLLSDSGFYLCAWSAPPGTAQETQYFGPGTRLLVL.

This chain links TRBV5-1 with TRBJ2-7, with D uncertain. The CDR3 has 13 residues. V was trimmed by 0 bases and J by 4 bases, leaving 8 bases between them. The germline CDR1 and CDR2 sequences are SGHRS and YFSETQ. CDR3 amino acids: CASSLASEYEQYF. The DNA of the CDR3 is TGCGCCAGCAGCTTGGCCTCCGAATACGAGCAGTACTTC.

Only a few counts were recorded for this clonotype. One end of the junction does not line up with germline, which may come from a read error. The chain joins TRBV20-1 to TRBJ2-3; TRBD2 might be the D (6 bases). This CDR3 contains 14 residues. CDR1 is DFQATT and CDR2 is SNEGSKA in the germline V gene (reference sequence). CDR3 in amino acids: CSADGSRGTDTQCF. The CDR3 coding sequence is TGCAGTGCTGACGGGAGTCGCGGCACAGATACGCAGTGTTTT.

Of note for this clonotype: This clone may be a read error of a much larger clone one base away. The DNA of the CDR3 is TGTGCCAGCAGCTTTAGGGGGAGGGGCGAAGGGCAGTATTTT. This encodes CASSFRGRGEGQYF. The chain has TRBV5-4 and TRBJ2-3, with D possibly matching TRBD2 (7 bases). CDR3 length equals 14 residues. V shed 2 bases and J shed 11 bases, with 18 bases lying between them. In germline, CDR1 is SGHNT, CDR2 YYREEE (reference sequence).